Detailed here is one TCR beta chain. The antigen it recognizes is unknown. The record has no base qualities; no much larger clone is one base away. This sample is drawn from a study of blood T cell repertoires in COVID-19 (dated by TCRdb to 2018 to 2020). About the full investigation: Samples from collaborators originated in the United States, Italy and Spain and spanned both the acute and convalescent phases of COVID-19. The material from the prospective study consisted of cDNA or gDNA derived from T cells, B-cell-depleted T cells, or PBMCs. Deeply sampled blood TCRbeta repertoires from subjects exposed to, actively infected with, or recovered from COVID-19 were included in the dataset. A freely available public database, intended as a resource for researchers studying the immune response to SARS-CoV-2, is where the repertoires were released. The samples were drawn from the first 160 participants of the ongoing ImmuneRACE study and from 950 to 1,500 subjects provided by 6 global collaborators. Nearly every sample came with metadata listing a de-identified subject ID, COVID-19 status, age in years and sex. Where available, HLA class I and class II types were obtained from metadata supplied by the sample provider rather than from assay-based typing.

Study-level results and caveats: The amount of clinical and demographic metadata varied by source and participant and was provided uncurated.

Collaborating institutions collected whole blood in K2EDTA tubes following their own protocols. Collaborator samples were shipped for TCRbeta analysis as frozen whole blood, isolated PBMCs, or DNA extracted from either sample type. The V and J ends are trimmed by 0 bases and 6 bases, leaving 10 bases between them. Including the terminal cysteine and phenylalanine, the CDR3 comprises 14 residues. Of all the DNA, just the CDR3 is kept, 42 bases in frame from base 1. Reading the germline V gene gives CDR1 SGDLS and CDR2 YYNGEE. The immunoSEQ Assay, a bias-controlled multiplex PCR, was used to amplify TCRbeta CDR3 regions from genomic DNA. The paper's data handling went like this. The number of nucleated cells in each sample was estimated by amplification of reference gene primers within the assay. To quantify the absolute abundance of each unique TCRbeta CDR3 rearrangement, sequence reads were collapsed and filtered. Productive Simpson clonality was computed per sample as the square root of Simpson's diversity index over productive rearrangements. The table comes from immuneACCESS by way of TCRdb, which keeps in-frame sequences with V and J called. Part of the clones is missing from these tables; in studies checked, under half for an unresolved V gene and the rest for unknown reasons. The V and J calls and clone size were taken over from that table, and D and trimming were inferred from the DNA. The sample data list 85,000 to 110,000 clones, and more than 75% of these were observed just once. Around 11% of the sample lies in the top ten.

The sequenced material came from peripheral blood. The V gene is TRBV9 and the J gene is TRBJ2-1; possibly the D gene is TRBD1, per 6 matching bases. The receptor was derived from a human donor in a cohort sampled during active COVID-19. The CDR3 reads CASSVEGRGNEQFF. Read as DNA, the sequence is TGTGCCAGCAGCGTAGAGGGCAGGGGCAATGAGCAGTTCTTC.